The T cell receptor beta chain described here comes from a study of blood T cell repertoires in COVID-19. Study as a whole: The United States, Italy and Spain were the sources of the acute and convalescent COVID-19 samples. In each case, the material was cDNA or gDNA derived from T cells, B-cell-depleted T cells, or PBMCs.

A Seattle source enrolled patients during active infection and followed them longitudinally. In the original processing: For nucleated cells, counts were estimated from reference gene primer amplification. Clones were sequenced by immunoSEQ multiplex PCR, and TCRdb holds only the in-frame ones, with some missing. That table supplies the V and J calls and clone size; D and trimming were determined from the DNA. The top ten clones hold under 5% of a sample with almost 350,000 clones, roughly nine tenths of them seen once. The germline gives CDR1 MNHEY, CDR2 SMNVEV (reference sequence). Between the trimmed V and J ends, which lost 5 bases and 7 bases, there was a span of 12 bases. There are 13 residues in the CDR3.

This clonotype was sampled from a woman aged 60 to 75 with COVID-19, enrolled during active disease. The rearrangement links TRBV27 to TRBJ1-5; D is ambiguous. Sequencing was carried out using peripheral blood. For the CDR3, the DNA is TGTGCCAGCAGTCCTGGCTCGGGGCAGCCCCAGCATTTT. Translating it yields CASSPGSGQPQHF.